Below, 5 T cell receptor beta chains from the same sample are listed, as sequenced in a study of T cell responses to AZD1222 COVID-19 vaccine. This table comes from immunoSEQ multiplex PCR, and its TCRdb copy is limited to in-frame clones, with some not included. Among about 110,000 clones, approximately 89% were seen once, and the ten largest hold roughly 3%. The sample was peripheral blood, taken on day 0 of MenACWY control vaccination. These receptors all stem from an adult in good health.

V gene TRBV20-1 combines with J gene TRBJ2-1; a weak D match, TRBD2 (5 bases). The V end was cut by 6 bases, the J end by 9 bases, with 21 bases between. CDR3 size: 14 residues. The germline V gene has CDR1 DFQATT and CDR2 SNEGSKA (reference sequence). The CDR3, as DNA: TGCAGTGCAAGTGGACGGACGGGGAGTGCTGAGCAGTTCTTC. Amino acids: CSASGRTGSAEQFF.

This chain links TRBV12-3 or TRBV12-4 with TRBJ1-2; no definite D call. CDR3 length: 12 residues. Trimming stripped 7 bases from V and 3 bases from J, with 9 bases between. CDR3 protein: CASTQEDYGYTF. DNA of the CDR3: TGTGCCAGCACCCAGGAGGACTATGGCTACACCTTC.

The gene calls are TRBV24-1 and TRBJ2-5; perhaps TRBD1 as D (5 bases). Germline CDR1 and CDR2: KGHDR and SFDVKD. Trimming took 5 bases from V and 5 from J, leaving 11 bases between them. This CDR3 spans 13 amino acids. Written as DNA, the CDR3 is TGTGCCACCAGTGCCGCAGGGCGGGAGACCCAGTACTTC. Protein product: CATSAAGRETQYF.

The gene calls are TRBV25-1 and TRBJ1-1; D is undetermined. This CDR3 has 13 amino acids. Trimming stripped 4 bases from V and 5 bases from J, with 11 bases between. The germline V gene has CDR1 MGHDK and CDR2 SYGVNS. The CDR3 sequence is CASSGPGRTEAFF. CDR3 nucleotides: TGTGCCAGCAGTGGTCCGGGAAGGACTGAAGCTTTCTTT.

This clone was observed a handful of times. This sequence joins TRBV2 and TRBJ1-5; 10 positions match TRBD1. The V segment lost 7 bases and the J segment 2 bases; nucleotides outside the gene matches: 8. Germline V gene lookup returns CDR1 SNHLY and CDR2 FYNNEI. The CDR3 runs 16 residues. The CDR3 protein is CASNGQGDDGNQPQHF. The CDR3 nucleotides are TGTGCCAGCAACGGACAGGGGGACGACGGCAATCAGCCCCAGCATTTT.